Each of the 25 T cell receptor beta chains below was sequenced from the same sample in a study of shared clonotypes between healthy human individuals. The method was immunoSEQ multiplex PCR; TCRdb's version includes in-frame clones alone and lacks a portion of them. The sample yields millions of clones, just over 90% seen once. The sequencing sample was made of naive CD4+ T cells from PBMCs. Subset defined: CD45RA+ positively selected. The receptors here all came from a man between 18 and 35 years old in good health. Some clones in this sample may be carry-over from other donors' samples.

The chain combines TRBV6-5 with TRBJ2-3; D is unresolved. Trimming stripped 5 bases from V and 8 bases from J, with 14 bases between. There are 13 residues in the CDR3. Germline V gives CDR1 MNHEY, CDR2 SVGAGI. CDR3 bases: TGTGCCAGCAGTGCCCCCTGGAAGGGTACGCAGTATTTT. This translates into CASSAPWKGTQYF.

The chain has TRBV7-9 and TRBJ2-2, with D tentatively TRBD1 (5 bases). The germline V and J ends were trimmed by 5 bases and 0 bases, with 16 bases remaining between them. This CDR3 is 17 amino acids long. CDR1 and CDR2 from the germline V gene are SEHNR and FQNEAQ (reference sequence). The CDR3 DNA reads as TGTGCCAGCAGCCTTCTATCGTGGACACCGAACACCGGGGAGCTGTTTTTT. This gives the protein CASSLLSWTPNTGELFF.

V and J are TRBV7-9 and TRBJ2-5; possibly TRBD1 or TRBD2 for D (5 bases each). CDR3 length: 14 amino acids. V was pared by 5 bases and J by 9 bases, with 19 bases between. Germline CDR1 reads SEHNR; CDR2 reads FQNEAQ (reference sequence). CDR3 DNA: TGTGCCAGCAGCCCCGAGACTCCCCTGGGGGCCCAGTACTTC. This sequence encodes CASSPETPLGAQYF.

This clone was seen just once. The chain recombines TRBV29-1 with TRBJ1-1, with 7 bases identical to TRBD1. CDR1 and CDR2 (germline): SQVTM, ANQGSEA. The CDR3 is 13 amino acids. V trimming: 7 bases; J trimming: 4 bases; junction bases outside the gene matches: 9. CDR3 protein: CSGRQGGGTEAFF. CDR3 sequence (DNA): TGCAGCGGTCGACAGGGAGGGGGCACTGAAGCTTTCTTT.

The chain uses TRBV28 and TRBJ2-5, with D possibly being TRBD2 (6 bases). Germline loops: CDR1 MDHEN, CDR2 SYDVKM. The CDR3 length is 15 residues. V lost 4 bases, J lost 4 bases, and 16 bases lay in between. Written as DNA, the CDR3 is TGTGCCAGCAGTTCCCCAAGGGCGGGGAGAGAGACCCAGTACTTC. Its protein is CASSSPRAGRETQYF.

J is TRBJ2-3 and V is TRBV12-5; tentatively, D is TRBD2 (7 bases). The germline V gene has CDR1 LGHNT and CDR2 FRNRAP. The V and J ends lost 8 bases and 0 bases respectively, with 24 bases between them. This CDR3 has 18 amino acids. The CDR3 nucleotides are TGTGCTAGTACCCCCAACCTGGGGGGGGCAAATAGCACAGATACGCAGTATTTT. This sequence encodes CASTPNLGGANSTDTQYF.

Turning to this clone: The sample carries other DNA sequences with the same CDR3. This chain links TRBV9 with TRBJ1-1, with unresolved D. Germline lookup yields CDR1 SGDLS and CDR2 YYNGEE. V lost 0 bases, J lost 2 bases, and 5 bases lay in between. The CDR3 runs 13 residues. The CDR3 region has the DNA TGTGCCAGCAGCGTAGAGGCCAACACTGAAGCTTTCTTT. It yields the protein CASSVEANTEAFF.

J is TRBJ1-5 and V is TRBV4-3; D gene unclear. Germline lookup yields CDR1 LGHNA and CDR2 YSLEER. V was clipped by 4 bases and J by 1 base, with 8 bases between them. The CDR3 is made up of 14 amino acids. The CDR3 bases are TGCGCCAGCAGCCCCGGACGGAGCAATCAGCCCCAGCATTTT. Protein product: CASSPGRSNQPQHF.

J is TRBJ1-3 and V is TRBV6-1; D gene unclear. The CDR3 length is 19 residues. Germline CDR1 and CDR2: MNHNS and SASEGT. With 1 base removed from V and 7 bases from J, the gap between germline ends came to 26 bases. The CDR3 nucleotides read TGTGCCAGCAGTGAAGTGTCGCAGGCCCCTGTACTCTGGAGGAACACCATATATTTT. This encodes CASSEVSQAPVLWRNTIYF.

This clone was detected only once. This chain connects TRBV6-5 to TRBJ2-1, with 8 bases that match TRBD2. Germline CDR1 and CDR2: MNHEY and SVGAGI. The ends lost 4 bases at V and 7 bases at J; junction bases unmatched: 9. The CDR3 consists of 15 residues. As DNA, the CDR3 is TGTGCCAGCAGTTCCCCCCCGGGAGGGAGAAATGAGCAGTTCTTC. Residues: CASSSPPGGRNEQFF.

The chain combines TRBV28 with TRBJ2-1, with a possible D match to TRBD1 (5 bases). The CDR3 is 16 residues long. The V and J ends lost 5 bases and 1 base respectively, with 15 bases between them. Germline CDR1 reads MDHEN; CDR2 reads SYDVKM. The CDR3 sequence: CASSAQTAFSYNEQFF. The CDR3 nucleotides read TGTGCCAGCAGTGCACAGACAGCGTTTTCCTACAATGAGCAGTTCTTC.

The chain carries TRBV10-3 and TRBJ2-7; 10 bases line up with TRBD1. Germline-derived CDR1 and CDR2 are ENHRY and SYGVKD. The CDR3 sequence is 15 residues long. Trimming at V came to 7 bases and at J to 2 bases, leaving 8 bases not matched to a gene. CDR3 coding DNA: TGTGCCATCACCAAGGACAGGGGGGAAACCTACGAGCAGTACTTC. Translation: CAITKDRGETYEQYF.

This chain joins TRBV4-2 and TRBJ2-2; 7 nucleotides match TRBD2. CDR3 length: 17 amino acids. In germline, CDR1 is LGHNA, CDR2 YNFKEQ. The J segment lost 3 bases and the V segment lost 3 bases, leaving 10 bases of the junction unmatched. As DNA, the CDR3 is TGTGCCAGCAGCCAGGATGGACTAGAGCCTTACACCGGGGAGCTGTTTTTT. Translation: CASSQDGLEPYTGELFF.

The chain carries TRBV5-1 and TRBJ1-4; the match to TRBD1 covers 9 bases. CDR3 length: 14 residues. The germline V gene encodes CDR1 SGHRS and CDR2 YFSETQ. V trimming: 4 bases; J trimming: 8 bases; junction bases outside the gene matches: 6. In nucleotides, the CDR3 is TGCGCCAGCAGCCCGGGGACAGGGCAGGAAAAACTGTTTTTT. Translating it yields CASSPGTGQEKLFF.

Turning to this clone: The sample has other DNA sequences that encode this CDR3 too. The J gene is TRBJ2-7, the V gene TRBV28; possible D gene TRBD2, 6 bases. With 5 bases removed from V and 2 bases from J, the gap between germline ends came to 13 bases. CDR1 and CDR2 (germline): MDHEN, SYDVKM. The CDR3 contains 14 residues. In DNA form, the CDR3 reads TGTGCCAGCAGTCTCCCCGGGAGAGCCTACGAGCAGTACTTC. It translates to CASSLPGRAYEQYF.

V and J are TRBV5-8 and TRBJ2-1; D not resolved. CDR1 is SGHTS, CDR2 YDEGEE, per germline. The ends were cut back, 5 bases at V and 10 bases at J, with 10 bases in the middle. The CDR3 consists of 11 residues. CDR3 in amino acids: CASRGSWEQFF. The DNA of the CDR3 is TGTGCCAGCAGAGGGTCCTGGGAGCAGTTCTTC.

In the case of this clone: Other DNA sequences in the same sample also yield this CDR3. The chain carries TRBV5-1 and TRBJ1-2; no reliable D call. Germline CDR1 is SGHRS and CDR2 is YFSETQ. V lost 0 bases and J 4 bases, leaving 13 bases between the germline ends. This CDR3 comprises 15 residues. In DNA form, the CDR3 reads TGCGCCAGCAGCTTGGGGGCTTCCCTCCCCTATGGCTACACCTTC. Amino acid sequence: CASSLGASLPYGYTF.

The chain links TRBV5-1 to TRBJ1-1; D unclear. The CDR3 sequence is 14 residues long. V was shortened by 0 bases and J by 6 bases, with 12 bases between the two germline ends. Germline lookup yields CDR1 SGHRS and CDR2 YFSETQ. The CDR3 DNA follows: TGCGCCAGCAGCTTGGTGGCCGATAGCGCTGAAGCTTTCTTT. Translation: CASSLVADSAEAFF.

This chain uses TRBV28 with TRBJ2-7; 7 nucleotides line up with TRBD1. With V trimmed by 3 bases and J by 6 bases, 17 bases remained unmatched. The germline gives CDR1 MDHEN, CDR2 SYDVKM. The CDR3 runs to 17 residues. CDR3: CASSFRAPGQWAGEQYF. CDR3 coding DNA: TGTGCCAGCAGTTTCAGGGCTCCGGGACAGTGGGCTGGCGAGCAGTACTTC.

The CDR3 coding sequence is TGTGCCAGCAGCTACCTAGCGGGAGCCTACGAGCAGTACTTC. Translating it yields CASSYLAGAYEQYF. The chain links TRBV7-2 to TRBJ2-7, with TRBD2 matching over 10 bases. Germline loops: CDR1 SGHTA, CDR2 FQGNSA. V shed 4 bases and J 2 bases; nucleotides not matched to a gene: 2. The CDR3 has 14 amino acids.

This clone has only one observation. The CDR3 DNA sequence: TGCGCCAGCAGCACGGGGAACTTCGCCTACGAGCAGTACTTC. Protein product: CASSTGNFAYEQYF. The chain uses TRBV4-1 and TRBJ2-7; D might be TRBD2 (5 bases). V lost 5 bases to trimming and J lost 2 bases, with 13 bases between them. The V gene's germline CDR1 is MGHRA and CDR2 YSYEKL. This CDR3 region has 14 residues.

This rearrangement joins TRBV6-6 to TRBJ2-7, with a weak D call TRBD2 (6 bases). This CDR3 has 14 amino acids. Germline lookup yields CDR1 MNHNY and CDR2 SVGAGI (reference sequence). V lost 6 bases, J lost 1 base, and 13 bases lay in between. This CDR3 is CASRRDLGSYEQYF. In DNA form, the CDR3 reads TGTGCCAGCAGGAGGGACTTAGGGTCCTACGAGCAGTACTTC.

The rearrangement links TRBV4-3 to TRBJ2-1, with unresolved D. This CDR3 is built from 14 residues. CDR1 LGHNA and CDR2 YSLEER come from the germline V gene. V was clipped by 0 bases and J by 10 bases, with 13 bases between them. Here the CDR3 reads CASSQDRRLREQFF. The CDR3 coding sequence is TGCGCCAGCAGCCAAGATCGCAGGCTGAGAGAGCAGTTCTTC.

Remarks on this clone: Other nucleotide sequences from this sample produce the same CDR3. CDR3 sequence reads: CASSRNTEAFF. The CDR3 DNA follows: TGTGCCAGCAGCCGTAACACTGAAGCTTTCTTT. The rearrangement joins TRBV7-9 to TRBJ1-1; D unresolved. This CDR3 is built from 11 residues. Germline CDR1 reads SEHNR; CDR2 reads FQNEAQ (reference sequence). Trimming pared 5 bases from V and 2 bases from J, leaving 3 bases between. Drawing the rest from reference TRBV7-9 and TRBJ1-1, the complete variable domain is DTGVSQNPRHKITKRGQNVTFRCDPISEHNRLYWYRQTLGQGPEFLTYFQNEAQLEKSRLLSDRFSAERPKGSFSTLEIQRTEQGDSAMYLCASSRNTEAFFGQGTRLTVV.

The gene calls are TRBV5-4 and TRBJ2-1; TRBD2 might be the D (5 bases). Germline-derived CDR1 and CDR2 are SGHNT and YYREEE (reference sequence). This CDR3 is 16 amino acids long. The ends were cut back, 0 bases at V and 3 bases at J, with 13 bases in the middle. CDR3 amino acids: CASSLVREASYNEQFF. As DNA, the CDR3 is TGTGCCAGCAGCTTGGTGAGGGAAGCAAGCTACAATGAGCAGTTCTTC.